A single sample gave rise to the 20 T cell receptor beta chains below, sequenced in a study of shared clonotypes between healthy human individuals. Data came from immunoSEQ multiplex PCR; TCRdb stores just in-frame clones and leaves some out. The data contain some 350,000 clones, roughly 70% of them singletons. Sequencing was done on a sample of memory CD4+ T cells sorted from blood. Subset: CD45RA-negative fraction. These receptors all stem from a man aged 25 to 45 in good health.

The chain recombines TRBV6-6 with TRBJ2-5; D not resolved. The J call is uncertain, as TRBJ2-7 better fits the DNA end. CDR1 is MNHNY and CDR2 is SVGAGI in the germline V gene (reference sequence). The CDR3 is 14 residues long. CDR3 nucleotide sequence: TGTGCCAGTCGTATTAAAGACACATTCTACGAGCAGTACTTC. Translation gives CASRIKDTFYEQYF.

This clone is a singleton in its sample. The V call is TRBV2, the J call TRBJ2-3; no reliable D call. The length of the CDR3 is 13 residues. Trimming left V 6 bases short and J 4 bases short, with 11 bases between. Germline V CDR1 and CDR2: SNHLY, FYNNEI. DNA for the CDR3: TGTGCCAGCAGCGCCCGTGCCCCAGATACGCAGTATTTT. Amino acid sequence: CASSARAPDTQYF.

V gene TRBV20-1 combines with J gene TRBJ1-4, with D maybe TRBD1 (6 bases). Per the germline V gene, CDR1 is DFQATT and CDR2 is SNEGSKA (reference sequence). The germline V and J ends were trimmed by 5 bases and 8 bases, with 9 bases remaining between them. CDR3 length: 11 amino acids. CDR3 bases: TGCAGTGCTCGGACAGCGGAAAAACTGTTTTTT. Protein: CSARTAEKLFF.

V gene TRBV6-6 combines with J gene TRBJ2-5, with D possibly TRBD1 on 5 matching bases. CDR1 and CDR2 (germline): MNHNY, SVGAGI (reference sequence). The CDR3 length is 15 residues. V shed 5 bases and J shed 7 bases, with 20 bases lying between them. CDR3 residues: CASSTRGHELGTQYF. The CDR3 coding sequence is TGTGCCAGCAGTACTCGCGGACACGAACTGGGGACCCAGTACTTC.

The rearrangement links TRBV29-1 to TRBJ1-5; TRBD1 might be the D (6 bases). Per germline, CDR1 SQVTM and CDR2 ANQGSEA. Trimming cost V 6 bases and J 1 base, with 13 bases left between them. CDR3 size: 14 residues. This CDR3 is CSVAGGQSNQPQHF. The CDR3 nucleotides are TGCAGCGTCGCGGGGGGCCAGAGCAATCAGCCCCAGCATTTT.

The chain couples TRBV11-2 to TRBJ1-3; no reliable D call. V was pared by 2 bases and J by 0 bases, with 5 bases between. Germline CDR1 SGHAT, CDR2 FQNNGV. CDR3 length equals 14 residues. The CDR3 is CASSLTTSGNTIYF. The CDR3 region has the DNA TGTGCCAGCAGCTTAACGACCTCTGGAAACACCATATATTTT.

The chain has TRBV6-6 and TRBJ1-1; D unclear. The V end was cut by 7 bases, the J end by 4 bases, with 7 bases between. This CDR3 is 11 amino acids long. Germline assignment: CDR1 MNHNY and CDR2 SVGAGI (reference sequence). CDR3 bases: TGTGCCAGCATTCGGGTCACTGAAGCTTTCTTT. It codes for CASIRVTEAFF.

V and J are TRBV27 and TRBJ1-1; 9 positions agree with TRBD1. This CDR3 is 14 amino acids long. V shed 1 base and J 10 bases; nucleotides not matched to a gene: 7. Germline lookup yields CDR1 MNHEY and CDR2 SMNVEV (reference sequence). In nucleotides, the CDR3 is TGTGCCAGCAGTTTATATGGGACAGGGTCGGGAGCTTTCTTT. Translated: CASSLYGTGSGAFF.

The CDR3, as DNA: TGTGCCAGCAGCTGGACAGGGGGCTATGGCTACACCTTC. Its translation: CASSWTGGYGYTF. The V call is TRBV5-6, the J call TRBJ1-2, with TRBD1 matching over 10 bases. Trimming took 3 bases from V and 4 from J; bases not matched to a gene: 0. This CDR3 is 13 amino acids long. Per germline, CDR1 SGHDT and CDR2 YYEEEE.

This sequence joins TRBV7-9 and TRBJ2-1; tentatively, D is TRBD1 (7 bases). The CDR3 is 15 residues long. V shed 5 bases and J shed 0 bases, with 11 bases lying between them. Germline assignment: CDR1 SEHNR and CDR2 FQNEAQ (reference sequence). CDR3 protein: CASSAGQSSYNEQFF. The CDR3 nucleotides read TGTGCCAGCAGCGCGGGACAGAGCTCCTACAATGAGCAGTTCTTC.

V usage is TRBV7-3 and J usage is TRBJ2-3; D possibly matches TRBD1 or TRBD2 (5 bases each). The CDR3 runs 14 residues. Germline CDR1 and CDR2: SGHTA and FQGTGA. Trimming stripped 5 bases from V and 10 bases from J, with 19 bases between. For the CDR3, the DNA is TGTGCCAGCAGCCTCGGGACCCTCGACTTCCCGCAGTATTTT. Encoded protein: CASSLGTLDFPQYF.

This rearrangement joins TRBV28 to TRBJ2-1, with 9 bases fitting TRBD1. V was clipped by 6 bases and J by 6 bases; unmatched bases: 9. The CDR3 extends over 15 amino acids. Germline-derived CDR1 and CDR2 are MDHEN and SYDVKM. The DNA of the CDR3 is TGTGCCAGCAGCCTCCCGGGACAGGGTGTCAATGAGCAGTTCTTC. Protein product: CASSLPGQGVNEQFF.

The CDR3 DNA follows: TGTGCCAGCAGCGCATCCTACAATGAGCAGTTCTTC. The encoded protein is CASSASYNEQFF. The rearrangement links TRBV2 to TRBJ2-1; D is ambiguous. V was cut by 6 bases and J by 1 base, with 4 bases left in between. Germline CDR1 and CDR2: SNHLY and FYNNEI. The CDR3 length is 12 residues.

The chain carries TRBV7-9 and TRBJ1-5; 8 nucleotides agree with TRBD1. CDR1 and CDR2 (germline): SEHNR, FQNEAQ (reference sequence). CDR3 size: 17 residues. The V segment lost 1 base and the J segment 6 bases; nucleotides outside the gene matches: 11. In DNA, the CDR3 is TGTGCCAGCAGCTTAGTACTACAAGGACAGGGAAGTCAGCCCCAGCATTTT. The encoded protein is CASSLVLQGQGSQPQHF.

CDR3 amino acids: CASSLGASGEYSTDTQYF. The CDR3 nucleotides are TGTGCCAGCAGCTTAGGTGCTAGCGGGGAATATAGCACAGATACGCAGTATTTT. The chain has TRBV11-2 and TRBJ2-3; 9 nucleotides match TRBD2. The CDR3 is 18 residues long. The germline gives CDR1 SGHAT, CDR2 FQNNGV. V lost 1 base and J lost 0; bases outside the gene matches: 8.

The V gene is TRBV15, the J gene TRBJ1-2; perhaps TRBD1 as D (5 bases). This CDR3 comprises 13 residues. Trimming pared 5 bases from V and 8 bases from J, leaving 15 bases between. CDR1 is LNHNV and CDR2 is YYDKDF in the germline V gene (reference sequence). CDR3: CATSLEGLLGYTF. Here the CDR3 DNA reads TGTGCCACCAGCTTGGAGGGGCTCCTGGGCTACACCTTC.

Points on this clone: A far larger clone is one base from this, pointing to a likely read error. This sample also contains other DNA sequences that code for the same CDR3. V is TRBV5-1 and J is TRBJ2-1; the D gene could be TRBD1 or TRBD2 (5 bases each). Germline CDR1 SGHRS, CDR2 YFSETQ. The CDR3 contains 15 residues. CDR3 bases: TGCGCCAGCAGCTTGGATGGTGGACCCCCCCCCGGGGCGGTCTTC. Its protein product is CASSLDGGPPPGAVF.

In nucleotides, the CDR3 is TGCAGCTTTAGACAGGGCACCTACGAGCAGTACTTC. Protein sequence: CSFRQGTYEQYF. The gene calls are TRBV29-1 and TRBJ2-7; TRBD1 matches at 7 bases. The V gene's germline CDR1 is SQVTM and CDR2 ANQGSEA. The junction had 6 bases not matched to a gene; V was cut back by 8 bases and J by 2 bases. The CDR3 runs to 12 residues.

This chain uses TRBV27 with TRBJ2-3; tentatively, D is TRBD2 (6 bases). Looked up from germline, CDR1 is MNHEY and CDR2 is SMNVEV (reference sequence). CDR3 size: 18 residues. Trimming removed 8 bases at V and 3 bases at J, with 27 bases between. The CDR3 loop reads CASARRPPVGSGTDTQYF. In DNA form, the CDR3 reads TGTGCCAGCGCTAGGCGGCCCCCGGTCGGGAGCGGGACAGATACGCAGTATTTT.

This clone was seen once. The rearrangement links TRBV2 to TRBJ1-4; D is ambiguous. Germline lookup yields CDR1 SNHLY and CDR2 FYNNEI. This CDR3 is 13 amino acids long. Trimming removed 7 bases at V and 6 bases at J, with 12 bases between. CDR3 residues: CASMRESDEKLFF. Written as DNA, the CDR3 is TGTGCCAGCATGCGAGAATCCGATGAAAAACTGTTTTTT.